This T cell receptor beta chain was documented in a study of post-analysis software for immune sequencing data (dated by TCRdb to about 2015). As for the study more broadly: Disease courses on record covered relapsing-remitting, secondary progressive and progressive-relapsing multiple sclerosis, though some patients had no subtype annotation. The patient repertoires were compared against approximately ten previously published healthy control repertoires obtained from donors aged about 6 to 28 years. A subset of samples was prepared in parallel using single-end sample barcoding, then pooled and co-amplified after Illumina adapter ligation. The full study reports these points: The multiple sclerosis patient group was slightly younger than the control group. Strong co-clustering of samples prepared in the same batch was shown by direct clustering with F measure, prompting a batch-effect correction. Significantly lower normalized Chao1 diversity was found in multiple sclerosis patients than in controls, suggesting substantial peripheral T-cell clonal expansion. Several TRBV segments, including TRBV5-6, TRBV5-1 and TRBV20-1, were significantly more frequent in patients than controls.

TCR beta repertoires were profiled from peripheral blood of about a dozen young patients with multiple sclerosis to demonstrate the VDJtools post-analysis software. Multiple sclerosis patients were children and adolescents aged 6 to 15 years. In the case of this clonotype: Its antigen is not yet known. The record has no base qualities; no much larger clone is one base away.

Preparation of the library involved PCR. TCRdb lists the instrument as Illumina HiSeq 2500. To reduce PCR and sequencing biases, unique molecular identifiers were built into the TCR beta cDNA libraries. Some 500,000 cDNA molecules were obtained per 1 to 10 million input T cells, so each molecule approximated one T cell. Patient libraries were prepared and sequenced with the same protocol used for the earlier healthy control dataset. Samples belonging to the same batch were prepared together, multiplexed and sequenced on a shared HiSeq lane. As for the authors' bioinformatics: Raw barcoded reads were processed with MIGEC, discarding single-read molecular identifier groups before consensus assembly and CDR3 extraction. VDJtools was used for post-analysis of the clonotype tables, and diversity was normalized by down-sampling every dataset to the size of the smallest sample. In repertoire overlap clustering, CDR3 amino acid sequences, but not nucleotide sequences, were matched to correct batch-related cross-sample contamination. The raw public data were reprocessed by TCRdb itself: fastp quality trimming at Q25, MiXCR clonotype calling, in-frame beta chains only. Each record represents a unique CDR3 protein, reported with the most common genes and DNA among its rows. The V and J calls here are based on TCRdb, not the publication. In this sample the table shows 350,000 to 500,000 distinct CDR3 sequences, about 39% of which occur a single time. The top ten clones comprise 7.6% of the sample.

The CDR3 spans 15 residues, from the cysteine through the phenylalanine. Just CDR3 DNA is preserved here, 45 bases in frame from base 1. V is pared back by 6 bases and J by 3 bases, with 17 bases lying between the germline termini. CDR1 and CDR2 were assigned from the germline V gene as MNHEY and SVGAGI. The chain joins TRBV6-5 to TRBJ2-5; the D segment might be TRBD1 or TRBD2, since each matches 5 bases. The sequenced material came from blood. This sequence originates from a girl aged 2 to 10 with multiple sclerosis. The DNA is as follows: TGTGCCAGCAGCCGACCTAGCAGGGAGAAAGAGACCCAGTACTTC. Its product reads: CASSRPSREKETQYF.